These 17 T cell receptor beta chains originate from one sample sequenced in a study of STAT3 mutations in large granular lymphocyte leukemia. Broader study findings: At least one immunodominant TCR beta clonotype appeared in every T-cell large granular lymphocyte leukemia patient.

Antigen specificity for these receptors is unknown. Profiled with immunoSEQ multiplex PCR; TCRdb holds only in-frame clones, not every one. This table holds around 9,000 clones, roughly 89% found once. The specimen sequenced was peripheral blood mononuclear cells. These receptors were collected from a man aged 80 or over with T-cell large granular lymphocyte leukemia. Some clones in this sample may be carry-over from other donors' samples.

This clone was seen a handful of times. V and J are TRBV6-1 and TRBJ1-6; D gene unclear. V gave up 4 bases and J gave up 1 base, with 11 bases separating them. The CDR3 has 16 amino acids. Germline V gives CDR1 MNHNS, CDR2 SASEGT. Here the CDR3 DNA reads TGTGCCAGCAGTGGGACGGAAAGGTCCTATAATTCACCCCTCCACTTT. It encodes CASSGTERSYNSPLHF.

The chain recombines TRBV7-8 with TRBJ1-5; no firm D call. Germline V gives CDR1 SGHVS, CDR2 FQNEAQ. This CDR3 comprises 13 residues. With 1 base removed from V and 9 bases from J, the gap between germline ends came to 10 bases. For the CDR3, the DNA is TGTGCCAGCAGCTTAGGGGGAAGTTGGCCCCAGCATTTT. It translates to CASSLGGSWPQHF.

The chain joins TRBV5-1 to TRBJ2-3; 9 positions match TRBD2. Germline CDR1 reads SGHRS; CDR2 reads YFSETQ. This CDR3 region has 15 residues. With 3 bases clipped from V and 5 bases from J, the junction kept 7 bases outside the gene matches. This chain's CDR3 is CASSSAGGAGDTQYF. Here the CDR3 DNA reads TGCGCCAGCAGCTCGGCGGGGGGGGCCGGAGATACGCAGTATTTT.

Only a few counts were recorded for this clone. The chain joins TRBV15 to TRBJ1-5, with unresolved D. CDR3 length equals 15 residues. Between the trimmed V and J ends, which lost 3 bases and 0 bases, there was a span of 9 bases. The germline V gene has CDR1 LNHNV and CDR2 YYDKDF (reference sequence). The CDR3: CATSRAGNSNQPQHF. CDR3 sequence (DNA): TGTGCCACCAGCAGGGCGGGGAATAGCAATCAGCCCCAGCATTTT.

The genes are TRBV7-2 and TRBJ2-3; no definite D call. Germline values: CDR1 SGHTA, CDR2 FQGNSA. Trimming stripped 3 bases from V and 0 bases from J, with 7 bases between. The CDR3 consists of 14 residues. The CDR3 DNA sequence: TGTGCCAGCAGCTTCCAGACTAGCACAGATACGCAGTATTTT. It yields the protein CASSFQTSTDTQYF. Using reference TRBV7-2 and TRBJ2-3 for the parts outside the CDR3, the full variable domain is GAGVSQSPSNKVTEKGKDVELRCDPISGHTALYWYRQSLGQGLEFLIYFQGNSAPDKSGLPSDRFSAERTGGSVSTLTIQRTQQEDSAVYLCASSFQTSTDTQYFGPGTRLTVL.

This chain connects TRBV25-1 to TRBJ2-2; D might be TRBD2 (5 bases). There are 16 residues in the CDR3. Germline V gene data show CDR1 as MGHDK and CDR2 as SYGVNS. The V and J ends lost 0 bases and 6 bases respectively, with 14 bases between them. CDR3: CASSEYPGPAAGELFF. The CDR3 DNA reads TGTGCCAGCAGTGAATATCCCGGCCCAGCGGCCGGGGAGCTGTTTTTT.

This clone was seen only once. The chain combines TRBV18 with TRBJ1-4, with TRBD1 as a possible D gene (5 bases). Germline CDR1 reads KGHSH; CDR2 reads LQKENI. V lost 6 bases, J lost 1 base, and 9 bases lay in between. The CDR3 extends over 14 amino acids. CDR3 coding DNA: TGTGCCAGCTCCCCAACAGGAACTAATGAAAAACTGTTTTTT. Translating gives CASSPTGTNEKLFF.

CDR3 DNA: TGTGCCAGCAGCTTGGTGACAGGGGGTGTGGGTGGCTACACCTTC. Protein product: CASSLVTGGVGGYTF. The V call is TRBV5-6, the J call TRBJ1-2; TRBD1 aligns across 9 bases. Germline V lookup: CDR1 SGHDT, CDR2 YYEEEE. The junction had 7 bases not matched to a gene; V was cut back by 0 bases and J by 7 bases. The CDR3 length is 15 residues.

This clone turned up a few times. V is TRBV6-6 and J is TRBJ1-5; D may be TRBD1 (6 bases). V was pared by 7 bases and J by 2 bases, with 15 bases between. The CDR3 extends over 15 amino acids. Germline CDR1 is MNHNY and CDR2 is SVGAGI (reference sequence). The CDR3 reads CASTKRAGGNQPQHF. Here the CDR3 DNA reads TGTGCCAGCACCAAGCGGGCAGGGGGCAATCAGCCCCAGCATTTT.

V gene TRBV7-8 combines with J gene TRBJ1-6; D is undetermined. This CDR3 is 15 amino acids long. Trimming shortened V by 2 bases and J by 7 bases, and 12 bases separated the two germline ends. Germline V gene data show CDR1 as SGHVS and CDR2 as FQNEAQ. DNA of the CDR3: TGTGCCAGCAGCTTACGTGAACTCTCAAATTCACCCCTCCACTTT. Protein: CASSLRELSNSPLHF.

This clone is a singleton in its sample. The chain couples TRBV18 to TRBJ2-2; TRBD1 matches at 7 bases. Germline values: CDR1 KGHSH, CDR2 LQKENI. The CDR3 has 18 residues. V trimming: 3 bases; J trimming: 2 bases; junction bases outside the gene matches: 12. CDR3 sequence (DNA): TGTGCCAGCTCACCCCTGCGCTCAGCAGGGGGTAACACCGGGGAGCTGTTTTTT. Translated, it gives CASSPLRSAGGNTGELFF.

The chain employs TRBV18 and TRBJ1-5; TRBD1 might be the D (5 bases). CDR3 size: 17 residues. Germline-derived CDR1 and CDR2 are KGHSH and LQKENI. The V and J ends lost 2 bases and 5 bases respectively, with 19 bases between them. The CDR3 DNA is TGTGCCAGCTCACCATCCATTGGGGCAGGCAATCATCAGCCCCAGCATTTT. Translating it yields CASSPSIGAGNHQPQHF.

About this clone itself: Other DNA sequences in this specimen translate into the identical CDR3. The J gene is TRBJ2-7, the V gene TRBV7-9; no definite D call. The CDR3 totals 12 residues. V was pared by 5 bases and J by 4 bases, with 9 bases between. Germline loops: CDR1 SEHNR, CDR2 FQNEAQ (reference sequence). CDR3 in amino acids: CASSPGGYEQYF. CDR3 nucleotides: TGTGCCAGCAGCCCTGGCGGTTACGAGCAGTACTTC.

The J gene is TRBJ1-3, the V gene TRBV30, with D perhaps matching TRBD1 (5 bases). CDR1 is GTSNPN and CDR2 is SVGIG in the germline V gene (reference sequence). V lost 5 bases and J lost 7, with 21 bases in between. CDR3 length: 15 amino acids. CDR3 nucleotide sequence: TGTGCCTGGGAGGGTGGATGGACAATCTCGAACACCATATATTTT. Protein: CAWEGGWTISNTIYF.

V usage is TRBV7-3 and J usage is TRBJ1-5; TRBD1 is a possible D gene (6 bases). CDR3 length equals 19 residues. V lost 5 bases and J lost 0, with 23 bases in between. Germline V gene lookup returns CDR1 SGHTA and CDR2 FQGTGA. As DNA, the CDR3 is TGTGCCAGCAGCCGCACCGCCACCGACCAGGGGTATAGCAATCAGCCCCAGCATTTT. Protein sequence: CASSRTATDQGYSNQPQHF.

V is TRBV4-3 and J is TRBJ1-6, with 8 nucleotides matching TRBD1. CDR3 length equals 15 residues. Germline loops: CDR1 LGHNA, CDR2 YSLEER. V lost 0 bases and J lost 9; bases outside the gene matches: 4. The CDR3 loop reads CASSQEGGQASPLHF. DNA for the CDR3: TGCGCCAGCAGCCAAGAAGGGGGACAGGCTTCACCCCTCCACTTT.

The CDR3 DNA is TGTGCCTGGAAATGGGGTGGGGGAGATACGCAGTATTTT. It is translated as CAWKWGGGDTQYF. V and J are TRBV30 and TRBJ2-3; TRBD1 or TRBD2 may be the D gene (5 bases each). Germline lookup yields CDR1 GTSNPN and CDR2 SVGIG (reference sequence). V was clipped by 4 bases and J by 5 bases, with 13 bases between them. This CDR3 region has 13 residues.